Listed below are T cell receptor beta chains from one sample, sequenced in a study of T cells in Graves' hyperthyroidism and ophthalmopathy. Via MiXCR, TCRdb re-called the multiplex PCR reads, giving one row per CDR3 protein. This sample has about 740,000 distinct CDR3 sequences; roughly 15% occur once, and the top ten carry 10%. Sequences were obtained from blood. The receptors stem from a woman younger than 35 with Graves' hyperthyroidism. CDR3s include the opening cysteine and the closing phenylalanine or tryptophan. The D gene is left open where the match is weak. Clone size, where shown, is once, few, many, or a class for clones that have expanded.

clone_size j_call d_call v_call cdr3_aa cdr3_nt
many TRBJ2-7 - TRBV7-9 CASSLALSAYEQYF TGTGCCAGCAGCTTAGCGCTCAGCGCCTACGAGCAGTACTTC
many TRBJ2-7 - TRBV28 CASSFGYPAYEQYF TGTGCCAGCAGTTTTGGGTATCCCGCCTACGAGCAGTACTTC
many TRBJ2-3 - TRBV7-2 CASSLGVSTDTQYF TGTGCCAGCAGCTTAGGAGTTAGCACAGATACGCAGTATTTT
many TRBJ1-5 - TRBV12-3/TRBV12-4 CASSSGVIRLYSNQPQHF TGTGCCAGCAGTTCTGGAGTCATTCGACTATATAGCAATCAGCCCCAGCATTTT
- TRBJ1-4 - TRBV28 CASGQQPSEKLFF TGTGCCAGCGGACAGCAGCCTTCCGAAAAACTGTTTTTT
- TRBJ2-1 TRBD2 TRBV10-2 CASKDLGLAGNEQFF TGCGCCAGCAAGGATTTGGGACTAGCGGGGAATGAGCAGTTCTTC
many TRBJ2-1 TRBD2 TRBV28 CASSYRLAGMNEQFF TGTGCCAGCAGCTACAGACTAGCGGGAATGAATGAGCAGTTCTTC
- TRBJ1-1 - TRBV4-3 CASRPSGGHTEAFF TGCGCCAGCAGGCCAAGTGGGGGACACACTGAAGCTTTCTTT
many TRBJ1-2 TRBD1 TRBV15 CATSRDKAGGSYGYTF TGTGCCACCAGCAGAGATAAAGCAGGGGGGAGCTATGGCTACACCTTC
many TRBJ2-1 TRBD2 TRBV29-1 CSVDGTSGEQFF TGCAGCGTTGACGGGACTAGCGGTGAGCAGTTCTTC